A selection of T cell receptor beta chains follows, all from one sample in a study of blood T cell repertoires in COVID-19. Measured with immunoSEQ multiplex PCR; TCRdb has only the in-frame clones, and not every one. The sample includes over 100,000 clones, around 86% of them seen just once. Input material: peripheral blood. These receptors were collected from a man in his forties with acute or convalescent COVID-19. Each CDR3 is given with its conserved first and last residue. Each record gives: CDR3 protein, CDR3 DNA, J gene, D gene, clone size, V gene. A D gene is named only where the DNA matches it firmly. Not every row has a clone size; where given, it reads once, few, many or a size class.

CDR3: CATSDSDRSDQPQHF
DNA: TGTGCCACCAGTGATTCGGACAGATCGGATCAGCCCCAGCATTTT
J: TRBJ1-5
D: .
size: medium-sized
V: TRBV24-1

CDR3: CASSPRRLAGGHNEQFF
DNA: TGTGCCAGCTCACCCCGAAGACTAGCGGGAGGCCACAATGAGCAGTTCTTC
J: TRBJ2-1
D: TRBD2
size: .
V: TRBV18

CDR3: CASQRGNEQFF
DNA: TGCGCCAGCCAAAGGGGGAATGAGCAGTTCTTC
J: TRBJ2-1
D: .
size: few
V: TRBV5-1

CDR3: CASSQGGAQGTQYF
DNA: TGCGCCAGCAGCCAGGGGGGGGCTCAAGGGACCCAGTACTTC
J: TRBJ2-5
D: .
size: once
V: TRBV4-1

CDR3: CASSENPGLHEQYF
DNA: TGTGCCAGCAGTGAAAACCCGGGACTCCACGAGCAGTACTTC
J: TRBJ2-7
D: .
size: .
V: TRBV6-1

CDR3: CASLTGTLKAFF
DNA: TGTGCCAGCCTTACCGGGACACTGAAAGCTTTCTTT
J: TRBJ1-1
D: .
size: .
V: TRBV6-5

CDR3: CASRSGGSFYNEQFF
DNA: TGTGCCAGCAGAAGTGGCGGGAGTTTCTACAATGAGCAGTTCTTC
J: TRBJ2-1
D: TRBD2
size: .
V: TRBV28

CDR3: CAWSPTGAGYTF
DNA: TGTGCCTGGAGTCCAACAGGGGCTGGCTACACCTTC
J: TRBJ1-2
D: TRBD1
size: .
V: TRBV30

CDR3: CSVEANGRNRAFF
DNA: TGCAGCGTTGAAGCCAATGGGCGCAACAGGGCTTTCTTT
J: TRBJ1-1
D: .
size: few
V: TRBV29-1

CDR3: CASSQPGLVYNEQFF
DNA: TGTGCCAGCAGTCAACCGGGACTAGTATACAATGAGCAGTTCTTC
J: TRBJ2-1
D: TRBD2
size: few
V: TRBV6-2/TRBV6-3

CDR3: CASRASGYTF
DNA: TGTGCCAGTAGGGCTTCTGGCTACACCTTC
J: TRBJ1-2
D: .
size: .
V: TRBV19